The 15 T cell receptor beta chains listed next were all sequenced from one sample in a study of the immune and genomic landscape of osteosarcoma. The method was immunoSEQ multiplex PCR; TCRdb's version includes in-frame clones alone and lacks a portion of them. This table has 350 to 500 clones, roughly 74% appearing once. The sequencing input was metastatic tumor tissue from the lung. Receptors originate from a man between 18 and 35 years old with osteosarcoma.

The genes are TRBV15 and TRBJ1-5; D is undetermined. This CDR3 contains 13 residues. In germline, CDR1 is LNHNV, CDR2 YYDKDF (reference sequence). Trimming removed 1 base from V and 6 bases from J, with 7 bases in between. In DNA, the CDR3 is TGTGCCACCAGCAGAGGGTCTCCTCAGCCCCAGCATTTT. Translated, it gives CATSRGSPQPQHF. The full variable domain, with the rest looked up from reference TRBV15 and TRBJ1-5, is DAMVIQNPRYQVTQFGKPVTLSCSQTLNHNVMYWYQQKSSQAPKLLFHYYDKDFNNEADTPDNFQSRRPNTSFCFLDIRSPGLGDTAMYLCATSRGSPQPQHFGDGTRLSIL.

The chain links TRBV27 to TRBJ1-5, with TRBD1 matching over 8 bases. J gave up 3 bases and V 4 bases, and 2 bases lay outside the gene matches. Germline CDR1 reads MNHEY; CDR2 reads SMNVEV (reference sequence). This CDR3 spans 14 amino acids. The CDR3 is CASSSGQANQPQHF. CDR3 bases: TGTGCCAGCAGTTCGGGACAGGCCAATCAGCCCCAGCATTTT.

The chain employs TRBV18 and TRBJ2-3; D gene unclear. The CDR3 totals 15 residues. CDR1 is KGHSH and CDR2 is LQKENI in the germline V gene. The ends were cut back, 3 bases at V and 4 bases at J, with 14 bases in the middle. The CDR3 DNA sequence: TGTGCCAGCTCACCGCCAGATTCAGGCTCAGATACGCAGTATTTT. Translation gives CASSPPDSGSDTQYF.

Written as DNA, the CDR3 is TGTGCCAGCAGTGAAACGGGGTATGGAACTGAAGCTTTCTTT. Amino acids: CASSETGYGTEAFF. The V call is TRBV2, the J call TRBJ1-1, with D unresolved. V was trimmed by 2 bases and J by 5 bases, leaving 12 bases between them. In germline, CDR1 is SNHLY, CDR2 FYNNEI. The CDR3 is made up of 14 amino acids.

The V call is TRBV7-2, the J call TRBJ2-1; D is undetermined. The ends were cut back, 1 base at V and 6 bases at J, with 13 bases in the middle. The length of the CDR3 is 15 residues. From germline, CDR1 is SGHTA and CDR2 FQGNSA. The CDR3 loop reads CASSLVSSAPNEQFF. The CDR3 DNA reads TGTGCCAGCAGCTTAGTATCTTCCGCGCCCAATGAGCAGTTCTTC. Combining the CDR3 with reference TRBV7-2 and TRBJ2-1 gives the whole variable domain GAGVSQSPSNKVTEKGKDVELRCDPISGHTALYWYRQSLGQGLEFLIYFQGNSAPDKSGLPSDRFSAERTGGSVSTLTIQRTQQEDSAVYLCASSLVSSAPNEQFFGPGTRLTVL.

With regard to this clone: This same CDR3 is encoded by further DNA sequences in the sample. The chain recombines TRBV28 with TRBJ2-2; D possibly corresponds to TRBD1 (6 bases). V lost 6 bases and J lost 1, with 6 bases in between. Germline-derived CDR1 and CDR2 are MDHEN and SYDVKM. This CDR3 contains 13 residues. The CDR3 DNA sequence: TGTGCCAGCAGGACAGGGAACACCGGGGAGCTGTTTTTT. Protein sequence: CASRTGNTGELFF.

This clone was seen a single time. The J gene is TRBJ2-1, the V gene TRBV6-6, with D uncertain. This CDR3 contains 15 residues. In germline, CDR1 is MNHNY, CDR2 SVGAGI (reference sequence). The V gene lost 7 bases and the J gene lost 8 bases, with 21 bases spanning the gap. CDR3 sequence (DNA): TGTGCCAGCATCTACTCAGCGTCTCCCACGGATGAGCAGTTCTTC. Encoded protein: CASIYSASPTDEQFF.

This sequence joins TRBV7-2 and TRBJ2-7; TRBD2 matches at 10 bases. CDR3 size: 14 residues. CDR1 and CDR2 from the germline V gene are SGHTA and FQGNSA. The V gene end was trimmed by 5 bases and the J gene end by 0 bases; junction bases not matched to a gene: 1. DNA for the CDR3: TGTGCCAGCAGCGCTAGCGGGAGCTCCTACGAGCAGTACTTC. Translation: CASSASGSSYEQYF. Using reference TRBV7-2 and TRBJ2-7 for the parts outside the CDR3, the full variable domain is GAGVSQSPSNKVTEKGKDVELRCDPISGHTALYWYRQSLGQGLEFLIYFQGNSAPDKSGLPSDRFSAERTGGSVSTLTIQRTQQEDSAVYLCASSASGSSYEQYFGPGTRLTVT.

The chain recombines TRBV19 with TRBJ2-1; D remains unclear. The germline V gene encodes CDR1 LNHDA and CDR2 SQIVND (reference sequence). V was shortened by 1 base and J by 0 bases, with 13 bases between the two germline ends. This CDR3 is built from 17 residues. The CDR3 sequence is CASSIGGWASSYNEQFF. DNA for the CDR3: TGTGCCAGTAGTATAGGAGGCTGGGCAAGCTCCTACAATGAGCAGTTCTTC.

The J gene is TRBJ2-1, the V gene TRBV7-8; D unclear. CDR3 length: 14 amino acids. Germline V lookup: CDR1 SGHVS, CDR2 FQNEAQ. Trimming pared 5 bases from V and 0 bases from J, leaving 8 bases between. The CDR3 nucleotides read TGTGCCAGCAGCCCGGCCTCCTCCTACAATGAGCAGTTCTTC. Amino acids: CASSPASSYNEQFF.

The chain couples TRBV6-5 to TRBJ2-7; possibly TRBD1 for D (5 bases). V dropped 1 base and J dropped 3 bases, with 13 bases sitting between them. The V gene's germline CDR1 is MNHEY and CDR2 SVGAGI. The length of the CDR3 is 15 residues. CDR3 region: CASSYYQGPGYEQYF. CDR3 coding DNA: TGTGCCAGCAGTTACTACCAGGGCCCGGGCTACGAGCAGTACTTC.

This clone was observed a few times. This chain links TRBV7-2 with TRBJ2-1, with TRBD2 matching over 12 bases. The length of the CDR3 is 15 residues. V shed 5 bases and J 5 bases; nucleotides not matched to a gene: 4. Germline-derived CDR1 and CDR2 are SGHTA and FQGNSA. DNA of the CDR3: TGTGCCAGCAGCCGGACTAGCGGGAAACACAATGAGCAGTTCTTC. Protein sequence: CASSRTSGKHNEQFF.

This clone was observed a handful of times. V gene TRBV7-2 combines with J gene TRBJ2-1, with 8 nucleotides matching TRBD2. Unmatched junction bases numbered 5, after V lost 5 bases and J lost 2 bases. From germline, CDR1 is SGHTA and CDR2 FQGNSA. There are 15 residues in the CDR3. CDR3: CASSATSGPYNEQFF. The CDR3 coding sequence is TGTGCCAGCAGCGCCACTAGCGGACCCTACAATGAGCAGTTCTTC.

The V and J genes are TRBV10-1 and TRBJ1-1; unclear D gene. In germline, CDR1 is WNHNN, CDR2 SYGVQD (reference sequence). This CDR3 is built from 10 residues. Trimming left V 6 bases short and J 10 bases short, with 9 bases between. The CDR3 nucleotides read TGCGCCAGCAGCCCTAACGGAGCTTTCTTT. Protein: CASSPNGAFF.

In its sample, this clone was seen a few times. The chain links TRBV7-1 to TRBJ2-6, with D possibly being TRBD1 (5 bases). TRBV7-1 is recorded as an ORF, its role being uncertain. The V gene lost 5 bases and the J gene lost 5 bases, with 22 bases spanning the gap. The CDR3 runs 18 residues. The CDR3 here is CASSRIQRGQSRANVLTF. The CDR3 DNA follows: TGTGCCAGCAGCCGCATCCAACGAGGACAAAGTCGGGCCAACGTCCTGACTTTC.